The rows below give T cell receptor beta chains drawn from one sample of a study of cytomegalovirus exposure and HLA in healthy donors. Sequenced by immunoSEQ multiplex PCR; TCRdb stores in-frame clones only, minus some. This table has 95,000 to 100,000 clones, 74% appearing once. Sample: PBMCs. These receptors all stem from a male donor in good health and CMV-seronegative. CDR3s include the opening cysteine and the closing phenylalanine or tryptophan. D genes are given only for firm matches. Clone size appears in some rows only: once, few, many, or a class for an expanded clone.

d_call j_call clone_size v_call cdr3_aa cdr3_nt
. TRBJ1-1 . TRBV30 CAWSREETEAFF TGTGCCTGGAGCAGGGAGGAGACTGAAGCTTTCTTT
. TRBJ2-3 few TRBV27 CASSLNRAGTDTQYF TGTGCCAGCAGTTTAAACAGGGCGGGCACAGATACGCAGTATTTT
. TRBJ2-7 . TRBV15 CATSRDLGVTYEQYF TGTGCCACCAGCAGAGATTTGGGCGTTACCTACGAGCAGTACTTC
. TRBJ2-1 many TRBV7-9 CASSPGRSSYNEQFF TGTGCCAGCAGCCCCGGAAGGAGCTCCTACAATGAGCAGTTCTTC
TRBD1 TRBJ1-1 . TRBV6-1 CASSVWDRVAEAFF TGTGCCAGCAGTGTTTGGGACAGGGTTGCTGAAGCTTTCTTT
. TRBJ1-1 . TRBV9 CASSVFENLNTEAFF TGTGCCAGCAGCGTATTCGAGAATCTGAACACTGAAGCTTTCTTT
. TRBJ2-3 few TRBV5-1 CASTLVRGTSTDTQYF TGCGCCAGCACTCTTGTGCGCGGCACTAGCACAGATACGCAGTATTTT
. TRBJ1-1 few TRBV4-3 CASSQTGQTEAFF TGCGCCAGCAGCCAAACAGGTCAAACTGAAGCTTTCTTT
. TRBJ1-1 few TRBV4-1 CASSPNPRREAFF TGCGCCAGCAGCCCCAATCCCCGCCGGGAAGCTTTCTTT
TRBD1 TRBJ2-5 . TRBV5-4 CASSPSGGETQYF TGTGCCAGCAGCCCCTCAGGGGGAGAGACCCAGTACTTC
. TRBJ1-5 . TRBV19 CASLGLEQSAPSF TGTGCCAGCCTGGGACTGGAGCAATCAGCCCCCTCTTTT
TRBD2 TRBJ2-7 . TRBV4-1 CASSQLAGVSYEQYF TGCGCCAGCAGCCAACTAGCGGGAGTAAGCTACGAGCAGTACTTC
TRBD1 TRBJ1-1 . TRBV29-1 CSVEDWDRENTEAFF TGCAGCGTTGAAGACTGGGACAGGGAGAACACTGAAGCTTTCTTT
. TRBJ1-1 . TRBV29-1 CSVRPSTLSKTEAFF TGCAGCGTCCGCCCTTCGACACTTTCTAAAACTGAAGCTTTCTTT